This T cell receptor beta chain was sequenced during a study of technical replicates of blood from a handful of donors. The assay was immunoSEQ multiplex PCR, and TCRdb's table has in-frame clones only and misses some. The top ten hold around 0.2% of the sample, which has 55,000 to 80,000 clones, approximately 96% seen once. With 4 bases removed from V and 2 bases from J, the gap between germline ends came to 12 bases. The CDR3 sequence is 16 residues long. Germline CDR1 MNHNS, CDR2 SASEGT. The chain is built from TRBV6-1 and TRBJ2-6; D gene uncertain. Source material: T cells isolated from PBMCs. The TCR originated in a human donor in good health. The DNA for the CDR3 is TGTGCCAGCAGTGGGCTACTACCCCCTGGGGCCAACGTCCTGACTTTC. It codes for CASSGLLPPGANVLTF.